A selection of T cell receptor beta chains follows, all from one sample in a study of blood T cell repertoires in COVID-19. Using immunoSEQ multiplex PCR, the repertoire was profiled, and TCRdb retains in-frame clones only, with some absent. The table lists roughly 390,000 clones, approximately 89% of them singletons. Sample: peripheral blood. These receptors all come from a woman aged 30 to 39 with COVID-19, enrolled during active disease. CDR3s leave out the opening cysteine and the closing phenylalanine or tryptophan.

>TRBV5-1|TRBJ2-7
ASSLHDRGYEQY
>TRBV19|TRBJ1-1
ASSTQGRTEAF
>TRBV29-1|TRBJ1-1
SGRGQGFSEAF
>TRBV28|TRBJ2-4
ASSLAGSVKNIQY
>TRBV11-2|TRBJ2-3
ASSLRLLAGTVDTQY
>TRBV6-5|TRBJ1-6
ASSSQGFYNSPLH
>TRBV4-2|TRBJ2-7
ASSQGGAGVAYEQY
>TRBV10-3|TRBJ2-3
AISEIGRADTQY
>TRBV30|TRBJ1-4
AWKRLVGATNEKLF
>TRBV11-2|TRBJ1-4
ASSQWGQGEKLF
>TRBV7-2|TRBJ2-7
ASSLAASGRPMLYEQY
>TRBV7-3|TRBJ2-5
ASSLQAGKKETQY
>TRBV19|TRBJ2-1
ASVSSGNVYNEQF
>TRBV5-6|TRBJ1-2
ASSRDTYYGYT
>TRBV30|TRBJ2-3
AWSRWQGAPDTQY
>TRBV18|TRBJ2-7
ASSPTDIYEQY
>TRBV5-1|TRBJ1-5
ASSPGFGGNQPQH
>TRBV7-9|TRBJ1-2
ASSLSRGRDGYT
>TRBV9|TRBJ1-6
ASSPNPRDSPLH
>TRBV24-1|TRBJ2-2
ATSDGYGRDTGELF
>TRBV3-1/TRBV3-2|TRBJ1-1
ASSHSGGSTEAF
>TRBV7-2|TRBJ2-5
ASSGGLVVETQY
>TRBV9|TRBJ2-7
ASSDGERDSYEQY
>TRBV7-2|TRBJ2-1
ASSLIASGRYEQF
>TRBV28|TRBJ1-3
ASSLPQDSGNTIY
>TRBV25-1|TRBJ2-2
ASSEPRGGSSATGELF
>TRBV6-1|TRBJ1-5
ASSEAGAFSNQPQH
>TRBV7-3|TRBJ1-2
ASSPMGTGYGYT
>TRBV11-2|TRBJ1-6
ASSSDNYNSPLH
>TRBV18|TRBJ2-5
ASSPPGLAAQETQY
>TRBV30|TRBJ2-1
AWARLAHEQF
>TRBV13|TRBJ2-6
ASSLGYIQGAFLGANVLT
>TRBV5-5|TRBJ2-2
ASSLSGFNTGELF
>TRBV9|TRBJ2-2
ASSFRQATWNTGELF
>TRBV10-3|TRBJ2-7
AIRATGGEQY
>TRBV5-1|TRBJ1-4
ASSLAGPTNEKLF
>TRBV18|TRBJ1-5
ASSPQGTGANQPQH
>TRBV7-3|TRBJ2-2
ASSQLVGGELF
>TRBV10-2|TRBJ1-5
ASRAGLGNQPQH
>TRBV4-1|TRBJ1-2
ASSQEVPNSYGYT
>TRBV28|TRBJ1-1
ASSLGGGDNTEAF
>TRBV12-3/TRBV12-4|TRBJ1-2
ASSQGGNGYT
>TRBV12-5|TRBJ1-1
ASGLTTASTGVGTEAF
>TRBV11-2|TRBJ2-3
ASSLQRQDDTQY